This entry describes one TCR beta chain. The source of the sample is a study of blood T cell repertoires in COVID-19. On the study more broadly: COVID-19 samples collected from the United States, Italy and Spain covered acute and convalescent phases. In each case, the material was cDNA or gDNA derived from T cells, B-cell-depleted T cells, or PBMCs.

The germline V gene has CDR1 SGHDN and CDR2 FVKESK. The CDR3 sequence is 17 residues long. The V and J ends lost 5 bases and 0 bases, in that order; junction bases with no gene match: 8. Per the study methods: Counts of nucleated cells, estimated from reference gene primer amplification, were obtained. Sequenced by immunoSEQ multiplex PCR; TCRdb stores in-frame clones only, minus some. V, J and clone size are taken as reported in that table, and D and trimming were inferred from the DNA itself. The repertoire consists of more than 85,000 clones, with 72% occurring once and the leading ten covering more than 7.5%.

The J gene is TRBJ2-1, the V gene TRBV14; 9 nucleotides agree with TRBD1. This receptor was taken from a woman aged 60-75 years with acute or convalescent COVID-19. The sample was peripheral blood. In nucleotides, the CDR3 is TGTGCCAGCAGCGACGACAGGGGGTTTAACTCCTACAATGAGCAGTTCTTC. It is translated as CASSDDRGFNSYNEQFF.